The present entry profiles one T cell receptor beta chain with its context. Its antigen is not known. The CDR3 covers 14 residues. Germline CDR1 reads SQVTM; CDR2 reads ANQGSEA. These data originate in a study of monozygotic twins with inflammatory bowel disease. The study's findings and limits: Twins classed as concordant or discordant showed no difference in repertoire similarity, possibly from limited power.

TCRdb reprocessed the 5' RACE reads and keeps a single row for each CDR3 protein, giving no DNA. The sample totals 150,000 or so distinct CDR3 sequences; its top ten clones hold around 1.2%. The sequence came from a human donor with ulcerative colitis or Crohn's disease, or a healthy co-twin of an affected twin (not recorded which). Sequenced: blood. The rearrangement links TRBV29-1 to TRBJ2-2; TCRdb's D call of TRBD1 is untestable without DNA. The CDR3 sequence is CSVESGSGTGELFF.